The entry below gives a single T cell receptor beta chain sequence along with its context. This CDR3 is built from 14 residues. Looked up from germline, CDR1 is LGHDT and CDR2 is YNNKEL (reference sequence). V lost 3 bases to trimming and J lost 6 bases; unmatched junction nucleotides: 5. The data stem from a study of blood T cell repertoires in COVID-19. As for the study in general: The United States, Italy and Spain provided the acute and convalescent COVID-19 samples. In each case, the material was cDNA or gDNA derived from T cells, B-cell-depleted T cells, or PBMCs.

In the original workflow: Estimation of nucleated cell counts was performed using reference gene primer amplification. The repertoire was sequenced with immunoSEQ multiplex PCR; TCRdb's copy has only in-frame clones and lacks some. V and J calls and clone size follow that table, whereas D and trimming were derived from the DNA. The table has around 120,000 clones, 90% seen once. V gene TRBV3-1 (or the pseudogene TRBV3-2) combines with J gene TRBJ1-5; 7 nucleotides line up with TRBD1. This TCR was recovered from a man aged 45-60 years with active COVID-19. Sequenced sample: peripheral blood. The CDR3 coding sequence is TGTGCCAGCAGCCAGAGAGGGGGCAGTCAGCCCCAGCATTTT. Translation gives CASSQRGGSQPQHF.